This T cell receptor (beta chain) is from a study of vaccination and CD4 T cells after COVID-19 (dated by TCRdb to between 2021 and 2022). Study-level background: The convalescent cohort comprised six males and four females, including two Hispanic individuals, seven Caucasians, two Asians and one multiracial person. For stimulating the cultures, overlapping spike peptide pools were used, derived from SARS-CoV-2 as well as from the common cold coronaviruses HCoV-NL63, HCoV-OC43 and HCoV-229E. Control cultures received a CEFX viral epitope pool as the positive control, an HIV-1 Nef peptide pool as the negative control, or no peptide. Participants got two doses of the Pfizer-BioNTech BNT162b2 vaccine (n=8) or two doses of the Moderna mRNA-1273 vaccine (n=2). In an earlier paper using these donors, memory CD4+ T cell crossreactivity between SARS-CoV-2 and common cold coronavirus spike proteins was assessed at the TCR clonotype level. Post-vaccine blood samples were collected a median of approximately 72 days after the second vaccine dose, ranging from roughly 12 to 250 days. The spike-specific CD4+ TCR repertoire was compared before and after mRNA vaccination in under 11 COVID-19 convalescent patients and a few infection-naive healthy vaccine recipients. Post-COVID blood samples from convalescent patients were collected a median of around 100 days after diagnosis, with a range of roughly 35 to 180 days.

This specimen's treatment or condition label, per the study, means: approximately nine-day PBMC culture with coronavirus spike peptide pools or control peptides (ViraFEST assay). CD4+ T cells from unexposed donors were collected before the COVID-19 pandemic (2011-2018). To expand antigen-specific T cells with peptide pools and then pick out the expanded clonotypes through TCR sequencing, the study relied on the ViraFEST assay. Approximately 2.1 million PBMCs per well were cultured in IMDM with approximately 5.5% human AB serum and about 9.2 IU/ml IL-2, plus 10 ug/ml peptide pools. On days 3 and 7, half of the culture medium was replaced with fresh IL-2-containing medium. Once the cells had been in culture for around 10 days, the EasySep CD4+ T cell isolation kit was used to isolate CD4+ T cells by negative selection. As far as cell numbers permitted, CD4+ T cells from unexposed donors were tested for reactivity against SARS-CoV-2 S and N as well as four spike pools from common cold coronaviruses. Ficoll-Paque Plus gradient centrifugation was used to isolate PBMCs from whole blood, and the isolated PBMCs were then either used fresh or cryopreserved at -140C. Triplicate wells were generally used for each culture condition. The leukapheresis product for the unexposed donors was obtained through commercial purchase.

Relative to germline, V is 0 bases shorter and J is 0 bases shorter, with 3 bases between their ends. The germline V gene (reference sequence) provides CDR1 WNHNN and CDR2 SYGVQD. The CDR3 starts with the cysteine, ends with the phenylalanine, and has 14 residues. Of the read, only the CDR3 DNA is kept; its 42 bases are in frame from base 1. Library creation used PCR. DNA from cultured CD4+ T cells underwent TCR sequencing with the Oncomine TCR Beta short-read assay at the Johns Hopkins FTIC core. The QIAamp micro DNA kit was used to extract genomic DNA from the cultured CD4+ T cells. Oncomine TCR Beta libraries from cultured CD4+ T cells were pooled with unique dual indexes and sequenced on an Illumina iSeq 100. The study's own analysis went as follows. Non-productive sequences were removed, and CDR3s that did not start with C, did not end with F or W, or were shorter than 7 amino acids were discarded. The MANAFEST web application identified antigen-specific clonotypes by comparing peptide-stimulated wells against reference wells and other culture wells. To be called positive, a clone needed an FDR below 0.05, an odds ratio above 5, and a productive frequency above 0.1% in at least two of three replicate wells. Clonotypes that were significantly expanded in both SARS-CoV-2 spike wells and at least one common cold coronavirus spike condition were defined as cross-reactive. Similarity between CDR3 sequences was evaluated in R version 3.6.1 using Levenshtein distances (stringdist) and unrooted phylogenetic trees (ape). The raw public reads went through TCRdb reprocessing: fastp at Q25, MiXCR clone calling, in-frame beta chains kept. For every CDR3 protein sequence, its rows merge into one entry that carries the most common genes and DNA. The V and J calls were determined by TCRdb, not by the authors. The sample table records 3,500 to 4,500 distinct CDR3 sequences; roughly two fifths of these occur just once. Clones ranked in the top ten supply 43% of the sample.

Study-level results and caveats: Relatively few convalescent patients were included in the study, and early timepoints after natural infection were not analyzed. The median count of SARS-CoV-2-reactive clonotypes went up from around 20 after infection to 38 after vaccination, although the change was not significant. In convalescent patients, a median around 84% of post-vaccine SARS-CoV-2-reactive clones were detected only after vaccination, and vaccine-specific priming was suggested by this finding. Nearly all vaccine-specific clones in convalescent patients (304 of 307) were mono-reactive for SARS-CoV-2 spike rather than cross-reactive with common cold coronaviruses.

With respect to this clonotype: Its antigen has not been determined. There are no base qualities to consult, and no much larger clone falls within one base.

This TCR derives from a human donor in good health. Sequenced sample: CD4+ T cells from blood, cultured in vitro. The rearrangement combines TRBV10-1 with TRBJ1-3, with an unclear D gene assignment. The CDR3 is CASSESGSGNTIYF. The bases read TGCGCCAGCAGTGAGTCCGGCTCTGGAAACACCATATATTTT.